This T cell receptor (beta chain) was profiled in a study of shared clonotypes between healthy human individuals. Produced via immunoSEQ multiplex PCR; TCRdb's table is partial and in-frame only. In the table there are 1 million to 1.3 million clones, more than 75% of which are singletons. All of the donors resided in Nashville, Tennessee, and each was a Caucasian adult. The CDR3 totals 14 residues. The V and J ends lost 10 bases and 2 bases respectively, with 17 bases between them. Looked up from germline, CDR1 is MDHEN and CDR2 is SYDVKM. This sequence was found in a man between 18 and 29 years old in good health. Some clones in this sample may be carry-over from other donors' samples. This chain links TRBV28 with TRBJ2-5, with no clear D. The source material was memory CD4+ T cells from PBMCs. Subset in this sample: CD45RA-negative fraction. The CDR3 region has the DNA TGTGCCACCTCCTTAGCCGCGGCACAAGAGACCCAGTACTTC. This encodes CATSLAAAQETQYF. The full variable domain, completed using reference TRBV28 and TRBJ2-5, is DVKVTQSSRYLVKRTGEKVFLECVQDMDHENMFWYRQDPGLGLRLIYFSYDVKMKEKGDIPEGYSVSREKKERFSLILESASTNQTSMYLCATSLAAAQETQYFGPGTRLLVL.